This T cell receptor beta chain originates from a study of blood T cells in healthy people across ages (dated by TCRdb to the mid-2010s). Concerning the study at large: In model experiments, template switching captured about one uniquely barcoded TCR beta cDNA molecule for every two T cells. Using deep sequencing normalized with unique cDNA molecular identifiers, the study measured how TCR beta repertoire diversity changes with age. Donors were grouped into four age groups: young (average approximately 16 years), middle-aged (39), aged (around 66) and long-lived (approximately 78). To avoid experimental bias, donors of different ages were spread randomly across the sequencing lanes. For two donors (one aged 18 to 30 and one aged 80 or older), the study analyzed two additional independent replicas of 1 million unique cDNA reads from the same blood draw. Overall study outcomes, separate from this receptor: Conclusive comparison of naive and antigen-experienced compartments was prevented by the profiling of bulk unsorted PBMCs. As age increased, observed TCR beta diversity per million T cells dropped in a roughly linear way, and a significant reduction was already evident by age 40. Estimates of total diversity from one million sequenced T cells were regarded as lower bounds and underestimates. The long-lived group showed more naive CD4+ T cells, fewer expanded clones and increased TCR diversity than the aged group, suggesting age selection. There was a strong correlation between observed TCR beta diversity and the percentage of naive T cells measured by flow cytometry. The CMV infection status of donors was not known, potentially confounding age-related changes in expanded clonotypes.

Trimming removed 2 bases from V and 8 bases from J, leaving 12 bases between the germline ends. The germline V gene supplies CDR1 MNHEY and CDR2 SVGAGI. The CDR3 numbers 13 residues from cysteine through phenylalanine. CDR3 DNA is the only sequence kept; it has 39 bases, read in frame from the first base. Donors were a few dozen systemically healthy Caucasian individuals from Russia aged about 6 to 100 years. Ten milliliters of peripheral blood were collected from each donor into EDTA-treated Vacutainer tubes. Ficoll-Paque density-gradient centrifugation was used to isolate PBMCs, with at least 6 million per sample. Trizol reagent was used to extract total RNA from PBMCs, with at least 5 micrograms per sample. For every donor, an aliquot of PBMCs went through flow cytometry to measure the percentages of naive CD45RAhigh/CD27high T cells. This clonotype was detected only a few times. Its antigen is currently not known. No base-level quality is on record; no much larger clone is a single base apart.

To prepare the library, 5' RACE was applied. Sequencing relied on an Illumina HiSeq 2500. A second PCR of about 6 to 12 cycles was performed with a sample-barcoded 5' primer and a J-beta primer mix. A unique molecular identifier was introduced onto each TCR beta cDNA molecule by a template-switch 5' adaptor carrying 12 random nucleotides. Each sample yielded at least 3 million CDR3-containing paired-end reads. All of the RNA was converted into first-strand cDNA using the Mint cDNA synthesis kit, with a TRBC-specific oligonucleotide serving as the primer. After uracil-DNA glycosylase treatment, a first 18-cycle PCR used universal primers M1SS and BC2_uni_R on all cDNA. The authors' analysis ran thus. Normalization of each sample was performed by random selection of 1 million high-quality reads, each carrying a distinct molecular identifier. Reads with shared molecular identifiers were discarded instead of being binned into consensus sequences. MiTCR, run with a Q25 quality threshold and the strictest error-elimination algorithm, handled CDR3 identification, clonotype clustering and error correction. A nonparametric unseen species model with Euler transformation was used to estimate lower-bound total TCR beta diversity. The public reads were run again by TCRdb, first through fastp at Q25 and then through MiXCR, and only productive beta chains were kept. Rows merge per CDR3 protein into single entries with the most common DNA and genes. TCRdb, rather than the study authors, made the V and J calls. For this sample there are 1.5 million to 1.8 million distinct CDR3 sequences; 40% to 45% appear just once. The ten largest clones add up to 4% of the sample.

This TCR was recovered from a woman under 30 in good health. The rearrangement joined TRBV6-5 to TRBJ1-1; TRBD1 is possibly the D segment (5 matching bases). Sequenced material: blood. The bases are TGTGCCAGCAGTTACGAGAGGGGCGGGGAAGCTTTCTTT. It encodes CASSYERGGEAFF.